The rows below give T cell receptor beta chains drawn from one sample of a study of T cell responses to AZD1222 COVID-19 vaccine. Sequenced by immunoSEQ multiplex PCR; TCRdb stores in-frame clones only, minus some. The table shows around 160,000 clones, with 70% to 90% occurring only once. The sequences come from peripheral blood, collected on day 0 of AZD1222 vaccination. Source of these receptors: an adult in good health. Each CDR3 is given with its conserved first and last residue. D genes are given only for firm matches. A row's size may be missing; if present it is once, few, many or a size class.

v_call	d_call	j_call	clone_size	cdr3_nt	cdr3_aa
TRBV2	-	TRBJ1-1	-	TGTGCCAGCAGAGAACAGGGAATTGAAGCTTTCTTT	CASREQGIEAFF
TRBV3-1/TRBV3-2	-	TRBJ2-7	-	TGTGCCAGCAGCCAAGACCGGTGCGAGCAGTACTTC	CASSQDRCEQYF
TRBV5-1	-	TRBJ1-2	medium-sized	TGCGCCAGCAGCTGGGACAAGTCGTATGGCTACACCTTC	CASSWDKSYGYTF
TRBV15	-	TRBJ2-1	-	TGTGCCACCAGCAGAGAAGGAAACAATGAGCAGTTCTTC	CATSREGNNEQFF
TRBV28	-	TRBJ1-5	-	TGTGCCAGCAACCTTGGGTCTAGATACAATCAGCCCCAGCATTTT	CASNLGSRYNQPQHF
TRBV5-4	TRBD2	TRBJ2-3	-	TGTGCCAGCAGCCTTAGACTAGCGGGGCCCACAGATACGCAGTATTTT	CASSLRLAGPTDTQYF
TRBV9	-	TRBJ2-5	-	TGTGCCAGCAGCGCGGAGCTCGGGACCCAGTACTTC	CASSAELGTQYF
TRBV7-9	-	TRBJ1-1	-	TGTGCCAGCAGCAGTCCCGGGACCTCTCCGGTAAACACTGAAGCTTTCTTT	CASSSPGTSPVNTEAFF
TRBV5-6	-	TRBJ2-5	-	TGTGCCAGCAGCTTGGCCAGACAAGAGACCCAGTACTTC	CASSLARQETQYF
TRBV29-1	-	TRBJ1-1	-	TGCAGCGTTACTCCCGGGACACCTTTAAGTACTGAAGCTTTCTTT	CSVTPGTPLSTEAFF
TRBV7-8	-	TRBJ1-5	-	TGTGCCAGCAGCCCTGCGGGGGGCTTGAGCAATCAGCCCCAGCATTTT	CASSPAGGLSNQPQHF
TRBV19	-	TRBJ1-3	-	TGTGCCAGTACCTCCTCGAGGCTGACTACTGGAAACACCATATATTTT	CASTSSRLTTGNTIYF
TRBV11-2	-	TRBJ2-5	-	TGTGCCAGCAGCTTAAGTGAGGGCCCCCAAGAGACCCAGTACTTC	CASSLSEGPQETQYF
TRBV12-3/TRBV12-4	TRBD1	TRBJ1-2	-	TGTGCCAGCCGGGACAGAACTAACTATGGCTACACCTTC	CASRDRTNYGYTF
TRBV20-1	TRBD2	TRBJ2-5	-	TGCAGTGCTAGTCGGGCTCGCGGGGGGCCGGTTCCGGCGACCCAGTACTTC	CSASRARGGPVPATQYF
TRBV2	TRBD1	TRBJ2-2	-	TGTGCCAGCGGGACAGGGGGCTACGGGGAGCTGTTTTTT	CASGTGGYGELFF
TRBV4-2	-	TRBJ2-5	-	TGTGCCAGCAGCCAAGATCGTGACGGGGCGACCCAGTACTTC	CASSQDRDGATQYF
TRBV6-2/TRBV6-3	-	TRBJ1-1	-	TGTGCCAGCAGTCTCCGACCAGGGATTGGCACTGAAGCTTTCTTT	CASSLRPGIGTEAFF
TRBV5-5	-	TRBJ1-2	-	TGTGCCAGCAGCTTGGCCGTGGGAAGGGAATATGGCTACACCTTC	CASSLAVGREYGYTF
TRBV10-3	TRBD2	TRBJ2-1	few	TGTGCCAGTGGACTAGCGGGGGGCAATGAGCAGTTCTTC	CASGLAGGNEQFF
TRBV2	TRBD1	TRBJ1-2	-	TGTGCCAGCATGGGACAGGGGCTGACCTATGGCTACACCTTC	CASMGQGLTYGYTF
TRBV30	TRBD2	TRBJ2-1	-	TGTGCCTGGTCGAGGACTAGCGGGGGCAGTCAGCAGTTCTTC	CAWSRTSGGSQQFF
TRBV2	TRBD1	TRBJ1-5	-	TGTGCCAGCAGTCCCGACAGGGGGCGAACAGCACGCAATCAGCCCCAGCATTTT	CASSPDRGRTARNQPQHF
TRBV6-2/TRBV6-3	-	TRBJ1-1	once	TGTGCCAGCAGTTACGACAGCATGAACACTGAAGCTTTCTTT	CASSYDSMNTEAFF